This TCR beta chain was captured by sequencing in a study of PD-1 blockade in classical Hodgkin lymphoma. Study in general: Intravenous nivolumab at 3 mg/kg was given to patients every 2 weeks. Findings and caveats of the study: Why repertoires differed is undefined; disease activity or prior therapy possibly contributed. CD4+ but not CD8+ TCR diversity rose significantly by C4D1. Relapsed/refractory patients reportedly had the lowest baseline TCR diversity, below newly diagnosed patients, who were below healthy donors.

Comments on this clone: Its antigen is not identified.

Assay: immunoSEQ multiplex PCR; the TCRdb copy retains only in-frame clones and omits some. The table lists roughly 35,000 clones, roughly 88% of them singletons. The CDR3 is 14 residues long. Germline V gene lookup returns CDR1 SGHTA and CDR2 FQGTGA. V was cut by 5 bases and J by 6 bases, with 14 bases left in between. Every single patient, without exception, relapsed after autologous stem cell transplantation, and brentuximab vedotin exposure varied. V usage is TRBV7-3 and J usage is TRBJ2-1; D ambiguous. The TCR was taken from a human donor with classical Hodgkin lymphoma. The sequencing used peripheral blood mononuclear cells (PBMCs), collected before the second cycle of nivolumab. The CDR3: CASSQDGDRNEQFF. For the CDR3, the DNA is TGTGCCAGCAGCCAAGATGGCGATCGCAATGAGCAGTTCTTC.